This T cell receptor beta chain came from a study of blood T cells in healthy people across ages. The CDR3 consists of 15 residues. CDR1 is DFQATT, CDR2 SNEGSKA, per germline (reference sequence). V was clipped by 5 bases and J by 1 base; unmatched bases: 9. There are a few counts of this clonotype. Its antigen is not known. Study-wide points: Measured against age, TCR beta diversity per million T cells decreased in a roughly linear manner.

Using a J-beta primer mix together with a sample-barcoded 5' primer, a second PCR was run for roughly 6 to 12 cycles. One entry per CDR3 protein results from TCRdb running MiXCR on the 5' RACE reads. The sample has fewer than 1.5 million distinct CDR3 sequences; about 43% are singletons. This sequence joins TRBV20-1 and TRBJ2-7; the match to TRBD1 covers 9 bases. Sample: blood. This receptor was taken from a woman under 30 in good health. The CDR3 loop is CSAVQTGGLSYEQYF. Here the CDR3 DNA reads TGCAGTGCTGTACAAACAGGGGGCTTGTCCTACGAGCAGTACTTC.